Sequencing of this TCR beta chain was carried out in a study of regulatory T cells in long-lasting Graves disease. Arm-PCR of CDR3 regions and iRepertoire HTBI primers were the basis on which TCR beta libraries were built. TCRdb re-derived calls from the multiplex PCR reads in MiXCR, one entry per CDR3 protein. The sample shows a few hundred thousand distinct CDR3 sequences, roughly a sixth of them seen only once. The CDR3 covers 15 residues. V lost 1 base and J 3 bases, leaving 10 bases between the germline ends. CDR1 is LNHDA, CDR2 SQIVND, per germline (reference sequence). Time point of the sample: newly diagnosed GD, antithyroid drugs for less than 3 months. RNA extracted from PBMCs served as the sequencing template. Patients were from an endocrinology department in Xi'an, China. The same sample was also studied in work on T cells in Graves' hyperthyroidism and ophthalmopathy. As reported in that work: Not enrolled were patients with uncontrolled infection, other autoimmune disease, pregnancy or lactation. TCR CDR3 regions were first amplified by RT-PCR with HTBI primers. Blood held most thyroid clonotypes expanded above 0.001 frequency.

The origin of this receptor is a man in his forties with Graves disease. The J gene is TRBJ1-5, the V gene TRBV19; D unclear. Sequencing used peripheral blood mononuclear cells (PBMCs), obtained at new diagnosis, from a patient treated with antithyroid drugs. The CDR3 reads CASSIVSGYNQPQHF. The DNA of the CDR3 is TGTGCCAGTAGTATAGTCTCCGGGTACAATCAGCCCCAGCATTTT.